The clone carrying this T cell receptor beta chain turned up a few times. Antigen unknown. This entry is derived from a study of T cell repertoires in cytomegalovirus infection. Overall study: Newly reported HLA-C-restricted and thoroughly characterized HLA-B-restricted CMV epitopes were employed. It was the public TCR beta signatures that indicated both CMV infection and matching HLA type.

TCRdb reprocessed the reads via MiXCR and lists one record per CDR3 protein. The sample has under 850,000 distinct CDR3 sequences; roughly 36% are singletons. Study-level findings and limits: Accumulated public TCR beta family frequency recognized individuals carrying CMV together with the relevant HLA. It was HLA-C-restricted CMV-specific TCR beta clonotypes that dominated the response ex vivo.

The CDR3 extends over 15 amino acids. Per the germline V gene, CDR1 is SGHVS and CDR2 is FQNEAQ. V was clipped by 6 bases and J by 0 bases; unmatched bases: 4. The chain combines TRBV7-8 with TRBJ2-2, with 7 nucleotides matching TRBD2. The receptor was isolated from a human donor in good health (CMV status not recorded). Some clones in this sample may be carry-over from other donors' samples. The source material was cultured PBMCs, sampled from culture after CMV antigen stimulation. The chain's CDR3 is CASRPRGTNTGELFF. CDR3 coding DNA: TGTGCCAGCAGGCCGCGGGGGACGAACACCGGGGAGCTGTTTTTT.